The 9 T cell receptor beta chains below were found in one sample sequenced in a study of blood T cell repertoires in COVID-19 (dated by TCRdb to 2020 to 2022). Libraries came from the immunoSEQ multiplex PCR assay. What TCRdb holds here is the immuneACCESS table cut down to in-frame rearrangements. Part of the clones is not present; checked against another copy, under half of the missing clones reflect an unresolved V gene, and the others are unexplained. Recorded for this sample are a few hundred thousand clones; more than 70% of them occurred a single time. Approximately 2.3% of the sample is taken by the ten largest. Sequencing was carried out using peripheral blood. Source of these receptors: a woman between 45 and 65 years old with acute or convalescent COVID-19.

This clone has only one observation. The chain has TRBV15 and TRBJ1-4, with a weak D call TRBD1 (6 bases). The CDR3 is made up of 14 amino acids. CDR1 and CDR2 from the germline V gene are LNHNV and YYDKDF (reference sequence). Trimming removed 0 bases from V and 10 bases from J, with 12 bases in between. The DNA of the CDR3 is TGTGCCACCAGCAGAGAGGGACATACGGGAAAACTGTTTTTT. Translated, it gives CATSREGHTGKLFF.

The rearrangement links TRBV4-3 to TRBJ1-6, with 9 nucleotides matching TRBD1. Germline trimming cut 5 bases from V and 7 bases from J; bases unmatched to any gene: 12. Germline assignment: CDR1 LGHNA and CDR2 YSLEER. The CDR3 sequence is 17 residues long. CDR3 nucleotides: TGCGCCAGCAGCTTTCACCTGTGGGACAGGGAAAATTCACCCCTCCACTTT. It yields the protein CASSFHLWDRENSPLHF.

This rearrangement joins TRBV28 to TRBJ2-3, with D maybe TRBD1 (6 bases). CDR1 is MDHEN and CDR2 is SYDVKM in the germline V gene. The CDR3 spans 14 residues. The germline V and J ends were trimmed by 6 bases and 6 bases, with 16 bases remaining between them. The DNA for the CDR3 is TGTGCCAGCAGCCGGGACACATTAGAGGATACGCAGTATTTT. It yields the protein CASSRDTLEDTQYF. Together with reference TRBV28 and TRBJ2-3, the CDR3 gives the full variable domain: DVKVTQSSRYLVKRTGEKVFLECVQDMDHENMFWYRQDPGLGLRLIYFSYDVKMKEKGDIPEGYSVSREKKERFSLILESASTNQTSMYLCASSRDTLEDTQYFGPGTRLTVL.

V is TRBV28 and J is TRBJ2-3; 8 bases fit TRBD2. This CDR3 has 15 amino acids. The germline V gene encodes CDR1 MDHEN and CDR2 SYDVKM. The V gene end was trimmed by 2 bases and the J gene end by 4 bases; junction bases not matched to a gene: 5. The CDR3: CASSLIAGKADTQYF. The CDR3 DNA reads as TGTGCCAGCAGTTTAATAGCGGGAAAGGCAGATACGCAGTATTTT.

CDR3 nucleotides: TGTGCCAGTAGTATAGAAAGCCATGGCTACACCTTC. This translates into CASSIESHGYTF. The chain employs TRBV19 and TRBJ1-2; D not resolved. CDR1 LNHDA and CDR2 SQIVND come from the germline V gene (reference sequence). Trimming took off 0 bases at V and 6 bases at J, with 5 bases between the two ends. The CDR3 extends over 12 amino acids.

The V call is TRBV24-1, the J call TRBJ1-2; 8 bases align to TRBD1. CDR3 length: 14 residues. V was clipped by 3 bases and J by 4 bases; unmatched bases: 3. Germline CDR1 reads KGHDR; CDR2 reads SFDVKD. CDR3: CATSDETGGYGYTF. The DNA for the CDR3 is TGTGCCACCAGTGATGAAACAGGGGGCTATGGCTACACCTTC.

V usage is TRBV28 and J usage is TRBJ2-1; tentatively, D is TRBD2 (7 bases). The CDR3 length is 14 residues. Trimming took off 5 bases at V and 8 bases at J, with 16 bases between the two ends. The germline V gene has CDR1 MDHEN and CDR2 SYDVKM. CDR3 bases: TGTGCCAGCAGTCCCTTGGGAGGGGGGCATGAGCAGTTCTTC. Encoded protein: CASSPLGGGHEQFF.

This chain uses TRBV11-3 with TRBJ1-1; no firm D call. CDR1 and CDR2 (germline): SGHNT, YENEEA. V was pared by 5 bases and J by 1 base, with 8 bases between. The CDR3 runs to 13 residues. Here the CDR3 DNA reads TGTGCCAGCAGCCCCAGACAGAACACTGAAGCTTTCTTT. This encodes CASSPRQNTEAFF.

Only one count was recorded for this clone. The chain carries TRBV2 and TRBJ2-1, with TRBD2 matching 13 bases. V lost 7 bases and J lost 9; bases outside the gene matches: 6. Germline CDR1 SNHLY, CDR2 FYNNEI. This CDR3 contains 14 residues. The CDR3 DNA reads as TGTGCCAGCACACTAGCGGGAGGGCCCCTTGAGCAGTTCTTC. Translating gives CASTLAGGPLEQFF.